One TCR beta chain is described in this entry. Here immunoSEQ multiplex PCR was the method, and the copy in TCRdb shows in-frame clones only, minus some. The sample has about 120,000 clones, around 94% seen once. The data are from a study of siplizumab effects on memory and regulatory T cells. The CDR3 is 15 amino acids. V was clipped by 3 bases and J by 5 bases, with 13 bases between them. The germline V gene encodes CDR1 KGHSH and CDR2 LQKENI. This chain joins TRBV18 and TRBJ1-4; D is uncertain. This clonotype was sampled from a human donor in good health. Sequenced input: non-Treg CD4+ T cells sorted from blood. CDR3 sequence (DNA): TGTGCCAGCTCACCTCGGGAGGTTTACAATGAAAAACTGTTTTTT. Translating it yields CASSPREVYNEKLFF. Using reference TRBV18 and TRBJ1-4 for the parts outside the CDR3, the full variable domain is NAGVMQNPRHLVRRRGQEARLRCSPMKGHSHVYWYRQLPEEGLKFMVYLQKENIIDESGMPKERFSAEFPKEGPSILRIQQVVRGDSAAYFCASSPREVYNEKLFFGSGTQLSVL.